These 28 T cell receptor beta chains came from one sample sequenced in a study of CD8+ T cells in alopecia areata. Treatment meaning: oral pan-JAK inhibitor, 5-10 mg twice daily. The sequencing template was cDNA reverse transcribed from extracted RNA. Repertoires were generated with immunoSEQ multiplex PCR, while TCRdb's copy carries only in-frame clones and drops some. Of 110,000 or so clones in the sample, around 54% were seen once. The starting material was CD4+ T cells sorted from blood, obtained at week 24, from a patient treated with tofacitinib. The receptors were gathered from a human donor with alopecia areata.

This clone has just a few counts. The chain links TRBV7-9 to TRBJ1-3; 11 nucleotides match TRBD1. The J segment lost 1 base and the V segment lost 4 bases, leaving 6 bases of the junction unmatched. The CDR3 consists of 17 residues. Germline V lookup: CDR1 SEHNR, CDR2 FQNEAQ (reference sequence). The DNA of the CDR3 is TGTGCCAGCAGCTATACCGGGACAGGGGGATCTGGAAACACCATATATTTT. This gives the protein CASSYTGTGGSGNTIYF.

The sample holds a few counts of this clone. The rearrangement joins TRBV29-1 to TRBJ2-3; 9 nucleotides agree with TRBD1. J lost 1 base, V lost 3 bases, and 2 bases had no gene match. Germline V CDR1 and CDR2: SQVTM, ANQGSEA. CDR3 length equals 14 residues. DNA for the CDR3: TGCAGCGTTGAGGACAGGGGAGGCACAGATACGCAGTATTTT. Translation: CSVEDRGGTDTQYF.

The genes are TRBV7-2 and TRBJ2-1; the match to TRBD2 covers 13 bases. V was pared by 0 bases and J by 2 bases, with 4 bases of the junction left unmatched. Germline CDR1 SGHTA, CDR2 FQGNSA. This CDR3 spans 18 amino acids. The CDR3 nucleotides read TGTGCCAGCAGCTTAGCCGGACTAGCGGGGGCCACCTACAATGAGCAGTTCTTC. This codes for CASSLAGLAGATYNEQFF.

The chain employs TRBV5-1 and TRBJ2-2, with 8 bases lining up with TRBD1. The germline gives CDR1 SGHRS, CDR2 YFSETQ. The CDR3 length is 18 residues. Trimming at V came to 4 bases and at J to 4 bases, leaving 15 bases not matched to a gene. CDR3 DNA sequence: TGCGCCAGCAGCCCGAGAACCGGGACAGGAGTGAGCACCGGGGAGCTGTTTTTT. Protein product: CASSPRTGTGVSTGELFF. Full variable domain (missing parts from reference TRBV5-1 and TRBJ2-2): KAGVTQTPRYLIKTRGQQVTLSCSPISGHRSVSWYQQTPGQGLQFLFEYFSETQRNKGNFPGRFSGRQFSNSRSEMNVSTLELGDSALYLCASSPRTGTGVSTGELFFGEGSRLTVL.

The chain joins TRBV5-6 to TRBJ2-3, with TRBD2 identical over 10 bases. The germline gives CDR1 SGHDT, CDR2 YYEEEE. Germline trimming cut 8 bases from V and 2 bases from J; bases unmatched to any gene: 5. The CDR3 is 14 residues long. This CDR3 is CARTGTSATDTQYF. The DNA for the CDR3 is TGTGCCAGAACCGGGACTAGCGCCACAGATACGCAGTATTTT.

The genes are TRBV2 and TRBJ2-1; TRBD2 matches at 10 bases. Germline values: CDR1 SNHLY, CDR2 FYNNEI. CDR3 length: 16 amino acids. The junction had 11 bases not matched to a gene; V was cut back by 6 bases and J by 6 bases. This CDR3 reads CASRPPRTSGPNEQFF. In DNA, the CDR3 is TGTGCCAGCAGACCACCCCGGACTAGCGGACCCAATGAGCAGTTCTTC.

This clone was found once. V gene TRBV29-1 combines with J gene TRBJ2-5, with D possibly matching TRBD2 (6 bases). This CDR3 region has 14 residues. Trimming removed 6 bases at V and 5 bases at J, with 19 bases between. Germline assignment: CDR1 SQVTM and CDR2 ANQGSEA. The CDR3 DNA follows: TGCAGCGTGGACCGGGACTCCCTAGGCGAGACCCAGTACTTC. This codes for CSVDRDSLGETQYF.

This clone was seen a handful of times. V usage is TRBV4-1 and J usage is TRBJ1-6; D unclear. Germline values: CDR1 MGHRA, CDR2 YSYEKL. This CDR3 region has 15 residues. The ends were cut back, 5 bases at V and 0 bases at J, with 8 bases in the middle. As DNA, the CDR3 is TGCGCCAGCAGCAAAACAACCTCCTATAATTCACCCCTCCACTTT. Protein: CASSKTTSYNSPLHF.

This clone was detected only a few times. The chain joins TRBV11-2 to TRBJ1-2, with D uncertain. In germline, CDR1 is SGHAT, CDR2 FQNNGV. CDR3 size: 13 residues. Between the trimmed V and J ends, which lost 5 bases and 1 base, there was a span of 8 bases. The CDR3 DNA sequence: TGTGCCAGCAGCCCCGGGCTTAACTATGGCTACACCTTC. Protein: CASSPGLNYGYTF.

The chain carries TRBV9 and TRBJ1-2; D is undetermined. This CDR3 is built from 15 residues. With 0 bases removed from V and 0 bases from J, the gap between germline ends came to 9 bases. Germline-derived CDR1 and CDR2 are SGDLS and YYNGEE. As DNA, the CDR3 is TGTGCCAGCAGCGTAGGAGGCTTCCCTAACTATGGCTACACCTTC. It encodes CASSVGGFPNYGYTF.

This chain links TRBV4-3 with TRBJ2-5, with a tentative D call TRBD1 (6 bases). Per germline, CDR1 LGHNA and CDR2 YSLEER. The CDR3 spans 18 residues. V shed 2 bases and J shed 4 bases, with 23 bases lying between them. Here the CDR3 reads CASSQHLPIPQGRETQYF. CDR3 DNA: TGCGCCAGCAGCCAACACCTACCAATTCCCCAGGGGAGAGAGACCCAGTACTTC.

The V gene is TRBV11-2, the J gene TRBJ2-5; 8 nucleotides line up with TRBD2. Germline CDR1 is SGHAT and CDR2 is FQNNGV. This CDR3 spans 16 amino acids. After removal of 4 bases from V and 5 bases from J, the junction contained 12 bases not matched to a gene. The chain's CDR3 is CASSSWKVAGRETQYF. In DNA, the CDR3 is TGTGCCAGCAGCTCTTGGAAGGTAGCGGGGCGGGAGACCCAGTACTTC.

This chain joins TRBV25-1 and TRBJ1-1; D call uncertain. The V and J ends lost 3 bases and 1 base respectively, with 9 bases between them. Looked up from germline, CDR1 is MGHDK and CDR2 is SYGVNS. This CDR3 is built from 14 residues. CDR3 in DNA: TGTGCCAGCAGTGACCAGAGAGGGAACACTGAAGCTTTCTTT. Protein sequence: CASSDQRGNTEAFF.

This clone turned up a few times. V is TRBV2 and J is TRBJ1-2; D not resolved. V dropped 3 bases and J dropped 5 bases, with 19 bases sitting between them. Germline values: CDR1 SNHLY, CDR2 FYNNEI. CDR3 length equals 16 residues. In DNA, the CDR3 is TGTGCCAGCAGTGACGGGGAGGGAGGGCGGTATTATGGCTACACCTTC. Translating gives CASSDGEGGRYYGYTF.

The chain is built from TRBV30 and TRBJ1-5; tentative D call: TRBD1 (6 bases). Trimming took 7 bases from V and 7 from J, leaving 14 bases between them. The CDR3 sequence is 12 residues long. Germline CDR1 and CDR2: GTSNPN and SVGIG (reference sequence). In DNA form, the CDR3 reads TGTGCCTCAGGACAGATGGGACAGCCCCAGCATTTT. This encodes CASGQMGQPQHF.

This clone was counted a single time. This sequence joins TRBV4-3 and TRBJ1-2; 7 bases are shared with TRBD1. With V trimmed by 2 bases and J by 0 bases, 3 bases remained unmatched. The CDR3 has 15 amino acids. The germline gives CDR1 LGHNA, CDR2 YSLEER. CDR3 bases: TGCGCCAGCAGCCAATCCGGACAGGCTAACTATGGCTACACCTTC. It is translated as CASSQSGQANYGYTF.

The chain carries TRBV30 and TRBJ1-4; D is perhaps TRBD1 (6 bases). Germline loops: CDR1 GTSNPN, CDR2 SVGIG (reference sequence). The CDR3 length is 12 residues. Between the trimmed V and J ends, which lost 5 bases and 6 bases, there was a span of 10 bases. The CDR3 loop reads CAWDQGYEKLFF. CDR3 bases: TGTGCCTGGGACCAGGGGTATGAAAAACTGTTTTTT.

This clone has just a few counts. CDR3: CASSENIQYF. In DNA, the CDR3 is TGTGCCAGCAGTGAAAACATTCAGTACTTC. The J gene is TRBJ2-4, the V gene TRBV2; the D is unclear. Between the trimmed V and J ends, which lost 2 bases and 7 bases, there was a span of 0 bases. The CDR3 consists of 10 residues. Germline V gene lookup returns CDR1 SNHLY and CDR2 FYNNEI.

The V gene is TRBV27, the J gene TRBJ1-2; D is possibly TRBD1 (5 bases). The V end lost 6 bases, the J end lost 4 bases, and 18 bases lay between the germline ends. CDR1 is MNHEY and CDR2 is SMNVEV in the germline V gene (reference sequence). This CDR3 contains 15 residues. CDR3 sequence (DNA): TGTGCCAGCAGCCCGGCGGGGACCGGACTCTATGGCTACACCTTC. Encoded protein: CASSPAGTGLYGYTF.

The DNA for the CDR3 is TGTGCCAGCAGCTTAATTGGCTCTGGAAACACCATATATTTT. This gives the protein CASSLIGSGNTIYF. The chain joins TRBV7-9 to TRBJ1-3, with D uncertain. The CDR3 loop spans 14 amino acids. Trimming took 2 bases from V and 0 from J, leaving 5 bases between them. Germline V CDR1 and CDR2: SEHNR, FQNEAQ (reference sequence).

This clone was observed a few times. The V gene is TRBV14, the J gene TRBJ1-4; D is unresolved. The CDR3 sequence is 13 residues long. V dropped 1 base and J dropped 10 bases, with 10 bases sitting between them. The V gene's germline CDR1 is SGHDN and CDR2 FVKESK. CDR3 sequence reads: CASSQVSGGKLFF. The CDR3 DNA reads TGTGCCAGCAGCCAAGTTTCCGGCGGAAAACTGTTTTTT.

A note on this clone: This sample also contains other DNA sequences that code for the same CDR3. The CDR3: CASSPNYEQYF. CDR3 nucleotides: TGTGCCAGCTCACCAAACTACGAGCAGTACTTC. The chain carries TRBV18 and TRBJ2-7; D uncertain. V was shortened by 2 bases and J by 3 bases, with 2 bases between the two germline ends. This CDR3 has 11 residues. Germline V CDR1 and CDR2: KGHSH, LQKENI.

The J gene is TRBJ2-7, the V gene TRBV30, with 8 bases aligning to TRBD2. V shed 2 bases and J 2 bases; nucleotides not matched to a gene: 5. CDR1 is GTSNPN and CDR2 is SVGIG in the germline V gene (reference sequence). The CDR3 runs 14 residues. The CDR3 sequence: CAWSIGGGPYEQYF. DNA for the CDR3: TGTGCCTGGAGTATCGGGGGGGGCCCCTACGAGCAGTACTTC.

V is TRBV11-1 and J is TRBJ1-1; no reliable D call. Deletions cut 5 bases from V and 4 bases from J, with 8 bases between. CDR3 size: 12 residues. The germline gives CDR1 SGHAT, CDR2 FQDESV (reference sequence). In DNA form, the CDR3 reads TGTGCCAGCAGCACCTCTGGCACTGAAGCTTTCTTT. Translation gives CASSTSGTEAFF.

The chain links TRBV30 to TRBJ1-4; a weak D match, TRBD1 (5 bases). The V end was cut by 0 bases, the J end by 0 bases, with 8 bases between. Per germline, CDR1 GTSNPN and CDR2 SVGIG (reference sequence). The CDR3 runs to 15 residues. The CDR3 region has the DNA TGTGCCTGGAGTGTGCAGGGAGCAACTAATGAAAAACTGTTTTTT. It translates to CAWSVQGATNEKLFF.

This clone was observed a handful of times. The chain joins TRBV18 to TRBJ2-5; 8 bases are a match to TRBD1. CDR1 is KGHSH, CDR2 LQKENI, per germline. The CDR3 contains 17 residues. V dropped 1 base and J dropped 3; count of bases not matched to a gene: 10. The DNA for the CDR3 is TGTGCCAGCTCACCACGGCTGGGCGGGACAGGAAAAGAGACCCAGTACTTC. Protein sequence: CASSPRLGGTGKETQYF.

The V and J genes are TRBV10-3 and TRBJ1-3; possible D gene TRBD1, 6 bases. Germline CDR1 reads ENHRY; CDR2 reads SYGVKD. The CDR3 extends over 14 amino acids. V shed 4 bases and J shed 0 bases, with 7 bases lying between them. CDR3 in DNA: TGTGCCATCAGTGGGACAGCCTCTGGAAACACCATATATTTT. Translating gives CAISGTASGNTIYF.

J is TRBJ2-4 and V is TRBV6-1, with a possible D match to TRBD1 (6 bases). Germline V gene data show CDR1 as MNHNS and CDR2 as SASEGT. The CDR3 spans 14 residues. Trimming shortened V by 4 bases and J by 15 bases, and 22 bases separated the two germline ends. This CDR3 reads CASSAQEGDGKRYF. DNA of the CDR3: TGTGCCAGCAGTGCTCAAGAGGGGGACGGCAAACGGTACTTC.